This T cell receptor beta chain was recorded in a study of blood T cell repertoires in COVID-19. Study in general: From the United States, Italy and Spain came samples of acute and convalescent COVID-19. Sources were T cells, B-cell-depleted T cells, or PBMCs; the material itself was cDNA or gDNA.

Trimming removed 3 bases at V and 0 bases at J, with 5 bases between. Germline V gene lookup returns CDR1 ENHRY and CDR2 SYGVKD. The CDR3 totals 13 residues. As handled by the study authors: Reference gene primer amplification gave nucleated cell count estimates. Measured with immunoSEQ multiplex PCR; TCRdb has only the in-frame clones, and not every one. That table gives V, J and clone size, and the DNA gave D and trimming. The sample includes roughly 170,000 clones, under 85% of them seen just once. This clone has a single count. This receptor was obtained from a human donor in a cohort sampled during active COVID-19. This sequence joins TRBV10-3 and TRBJ2-5; D is unclear. Sequences were obtained from peripheral blood. The CDR3 DNA is TGTGCCATCAGTGATCAGTACCAAGAGACCCAGTACTTC. Amino acid sequence: CAISDQYQETQYF.